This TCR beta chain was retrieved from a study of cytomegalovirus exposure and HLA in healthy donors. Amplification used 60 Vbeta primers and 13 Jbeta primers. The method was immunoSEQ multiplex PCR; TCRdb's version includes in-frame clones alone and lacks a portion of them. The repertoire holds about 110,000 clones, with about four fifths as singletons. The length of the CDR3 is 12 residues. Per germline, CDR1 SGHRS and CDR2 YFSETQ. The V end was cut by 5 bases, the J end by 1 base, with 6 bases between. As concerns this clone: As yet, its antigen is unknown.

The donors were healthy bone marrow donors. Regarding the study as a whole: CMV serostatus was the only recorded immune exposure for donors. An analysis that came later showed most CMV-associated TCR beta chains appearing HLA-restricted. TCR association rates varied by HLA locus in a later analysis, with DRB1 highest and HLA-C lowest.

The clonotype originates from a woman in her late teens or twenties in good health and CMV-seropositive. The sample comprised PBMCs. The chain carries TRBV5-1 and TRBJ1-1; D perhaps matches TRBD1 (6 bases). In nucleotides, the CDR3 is TGCGCCAGCAGACAGGGGAACACTGAAGCTTTCTTT. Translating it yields CASRQGNTEAFF.